The source of this T cell receptor (beta chain) is a study of CD8 T cells in Susac syndrome. About the research overall: Patients with Susac syndrome were therapy-naive, taking corticosteroids, with some also receiving intravenous immunoglobulin, or taking intravenous immunoglobulin alone at the time their blood was drawn.

The V segment lost 2 bases and the J segment 0 bases; nucleotides outside the gene matches: 6. The CDR3 totals 15 residues. Germline CDR1 is GTSNPN and CDR2 is SVGIG (reference sequence). TEMRA cells were enriched by FACS, and CD4+ and CD8+ T cells were negatively isolated. Reverse transcription of about 0.5 to 1 ug RNA used random hexamers. Using its own MiXCR run on the immunoSEQ multiplex PCR reads, TCRdb lists one record per CDR3 protein. The table includes roughly 200,000 distinct CDR3 sequences, about 91% detected once. The chain couples TRBV30 to TRBJ1-1, with TRBD1 matching over 7 bases. The sequence derives from a human donor with Susac syndrome. Input material: CD4+ T cells from PBMCs. For the CDR3, the DNA is TGTGCCTGGAGTCATAGGGGGCTCATGAACACTGAAGCTTTCTTT. As protein: CAWSHRGLMNTEAFF.